This record concerns one TCR beta chain sequence. The sample comes from a study of cytomegalovirus exposure and HLA in healthy donors. V dropped 2 bases and J dropped 2 bases, with 6 bases sitting between them. Germline V gene sequence: CDR1 KGHSH, CDR2 LQKENI. The CDR3 runs to 13 residues. Primers: 60 Vbeta forward and 13 Jbeta reverse. Only in-frame clones appear in the TCRdb table, and some are missing; sequencing was by immunoSEQ multiplex PCR. The table has tens of thousands of clones, roughly 71% seen once. The sample taken for sequencing was PBMCs. The sequence derives from a man in his 70s in good health and CMV-seronegative. J is TRBJ1-1 and V is TRBV18; D call uncertain. CDR3 bases: TGTGCCAGCTCACCAGGGCTTAACACTGAAGCTTTCTTT. This sequence encodes CASSPGLNTEAFF.